These 25 T cell receptor beta chains were sequenced from one sample in a study of shared clonotypes between healthy human individuals. Produced via immunoSEQ multiplex PCR; TCRdb's table is partial and in-frame only. The repertoire holds roughly 2 million clones, 90% to 96% seen once, with approximately 0.13% in the top ten. Sequenced: naive CD4+ T cells sorted from blood. The sample's subset: CD45RA+ positively selected. Receptors were obtained from a man aged 18 to 29 in good health.

This clone is a singleton in its sample. The junction differs from germline at one of its ends, possibly a read error. This chain uses TRBV28 with TRBJ2-7; TRBD1 is a possible D gene (6 bases). CDR3 length equals 12 residues. Germline CDR1 and CDR2: MDHEN and SYDVKM. The CDR3 is CASSNTYRAQHF. CDR3 sequence (DNA): TGTGCCAGCAGTAACACCTACAGGGCCCAACACTTC.

This clone appeared once. The rearrangement joins TRBV27 to TRBJ2-7; D remains unclear. Germline V lookup: CDR1 MNHEY, CDR2 SMNVEV (reference sequence). V was cut by 2 bases and J by 7 bases, with 6 bases left in between. CDR3 length equals 11 residues. CDR3 amino acids: CASSLRGEQYF. The CDR3 DNA is TGTGCCAGCAGTTTAAGAGGAGAGCAGTACTTC.

This sequence joins TRBV28 and TRBJ1-1; no clear D. The length of the CDR3 is 11 residues. Trimming pared 4 bases from V and 10 bases from J, leaving 10 bases between. Per germline, CDR1 MDHEN and CDR2 SYDVKM. CDR3 protein: CASSYSGSAFF. The CDR3 DNA reads as TGTGCCAGCAGTTATTCAGGATCAGCTTTCTTT.

The genes are TRBV5-4 and TRBJ1-2, with D possibly being TRBD1 (5 bases). The CDR3 runs to 16 residues. Germline V lookup: CDR1 SGHNT, CDR2 YYREEE (reference sequence). The V end lost 1 base, the J end lost 4 bases, and 17 bases lay between the germline ends. CDR3 sequence reads: CASSLWGERAFYGYTF. CDR3 sequence (DNA): TGTGCCAGCAGCTTGTGGGGGGAGCGAGCCTTCTATGGCTACACCTTC. Drawing the rest from reference TRBV5-4 and TRBJ1-2, the complete variable domain is ETGVTQSPTHLIKTRGQQVTLRCSSQSGHNTVSWYQQALGQGPQFIFQYYREEENGRGNFPPRFSGLQFPNYSSELNVNALELDDSALYLCASSLWGERAFYGYTFGSGTRLTVV.

This clone was counted a single time. This chain uses TRBV7-2 with TRBJ2-5; D not certain. CDR1 and CDR2 (germline): SGHTA, FQGNSA. Trimming stripped 1 base from V and 7 bases from J, with 16 bases between. The CDR3 loop spans 15 amino acids. The CDR3 spells CASSLVAASKGTQYF. The DNA for the CDR3 is TGTGCCAGCAGCTTAGTGGCCGCCTCCAAGGGGACCCAGTACTTC.

J is TRBJ2-1 and V is TRBV6-1, with 13 bases lining up with TRBD2. Per germline, CDR1 MNHNS and CDR2 SASEGT. The CDR3 sequence is 16 residues long. V lost 0 bases and J lost 10; bases outside the gene matches: 6. CDR3 in DNA: TGTGCCAGCAGTGAAGCCGGGACTAGCGGGGTATACGAGCAGTTCTTC. Its protein is CASSEAGTSGVYEQFF.

This chain's CDR3 is CASSKPLQGLGVEQYF. CDR3 in DNA: TGCGCCAGCAGCAAACCCTTACAGGGACTGGGGGTCGAGCAGTACTTC. This chain links TRBV5-1 with TRBJ2-7; TRBD1 or TRBD2 may be the D gene (6 bases each). The germline V gene encodes CDR1 SGHRS and CDR2 YFSETQ. This CDR3 contains 16 residues. The ends were cut back, 4 bases at V and 6 bases at J, with 23 bases in the middle.

The chain is built from TRBV9 and TRBJ2-4, with D unclear. Germline CDR1 reads SGDLS; CDR2 reads YYNGEE. V lost 4 bases, J lost 8 bases, and 13 bases lay in between. The CDR3 is made up of 13 amino acids. CDR3 sequence (DNA): TGTGCCAGCAGCCTAGGTGGGTGGGACATTCAGTACTTC. Translation gives CASSLGGWDIQYF.

The gene calls are TRBV19 and TRBJ2-1, with D hard to call. The CDR3 is made up of 12 amino acids. From germline, CDR1 is LNHDA and CDR2 SQIVND (reference sequence). The V end was cut by 6 bases, the J end by 6 bases, with 9 bases between. The DNA for the CDR3 is TGTGCCAGTAGCCTGACCTTCAATGAGCAGTTCTTC. Residues: CASSLTFNEQFF.

The V gene is TRBV30, the J gene TRBJ1-4; D gene ambiguous. The CDR3 has 11 amino acids. V dropped 0 bases and J dropped 7 bases, with 3 bases sitting between them. Germline CDR1 GTSNPN, CDR2 SVGIG (reference sequence). DNA for the CDR3: TGTGCCTGGAGTGTAATTGAAAAACTGTTTTTT. Translated: CAWSVIEKLFF.

J is TRBJ2-5 and V is TRBV2, with 7 bases aligning to TRBD2. V was clipped by 6 bases and J by 2 bases; unmatched bases: 6. CDR1 is SNHLY, CDR2 FYNNEI, per germline. This CDR3 spans 14 amino acids. This CDR3 is CASSREVQQETQYF. CDR3 nucleotide sequence: TGTGCCAGCAGCCGGGAGGTCCAACAAGAGACCCAGTACTTC.

The V gene is TRBV4-3, the J gene TRBJ1-2, with TRBD1 matching 7 bases. The V and J ends lost 1 base and 4 bases, in that order; junction bases with no gene match: 3. The CDR3 runs 14 residues. The germline CDR1 and CDR2 sequences are LGHNA and YSLEER. In DNA form, the CDR3 reads TGCGCCAGCAGCCAAGGACAGGGAACCTATGGCTACACCTTC. Translating it yields CASSQGQGTYGYTF.

The chain recombines TRBV12-5 with TRBJ1-1; 7 bases fit TRBD1. With 6 bases clipped from V and 1 base from J, the junction kept 2 bases outside the gene matches. This CDR3 comprises 13 residues. Germline CDR1 LGHNT, CDR2 FRNRAP. The CDR3 sequence is CASGHRGNTEAFF. The CDR3 region has the DNA TGTGCTAGTGGACACAGGGGGAACACTGAAGCTTTCTTT.

V usage is TRBV18 and J usage is TRBJ1-1, with no clear D. Germline V lookup: CDR1 KGHSH, CDR2 LQKENI. The V end was cut by 4 bases, the J end by 1 base, with 16 bases between. CDR3 length equals 16 residues. The CDR3 region has the DNA TGTGCCAGCTCACACTCGGACGTAGGGTGGAACACTGAAGCTTTCTTT. As protein: CASSHSDVGWNTEAFF.

V and J are TRBV21-1 and TRBJ1-4; TRBD1, as called in the table, went unchecked against the DNA. TRBV21-1 is tagged as a pseudogene. The CDR3 covers 13 residues. CDR3 DNA: TGTGCCAGTAGACCGGGACAACTTGAAAAACTGTTTTTT. Translated, it gives CASRPGQLEKLFF.

The chain uses TRBV11-1 and TRBJ2-5, with D possibly matching TRBD2 (6 bases). Germline CDR1 reads SGHAT; CDR2 reads FQDESV (reference sequence). There are 15 residues in the CDR3. Trimming stripped 4 bases from V and 1 base from J, with 13 bases between. The DNA of the CDR3 is TGTGCCAGCAGCTCAGCCGACGGGAGCCAAGAGACCCAGTACTTC. Its protein product is CASSSADGSQETQYF. Variable domain in full (rest from reference TRBV11-1 and TRBJ2-5): EAEVAQSPRYKITEKSQAVAFWCDPISGHATLYWYRQILGQGPELLVQFQDESVVDDSQLPKDRFSAERLKGVDSTLKIQPAELGDSAMYLCASSSADGSQETQYFGPGTRLLVL.

The chain combines TRBV18 with TRBJ2-1, with 13 bases aligning to TRBD2. This CDR3 comprises 14 residues. Germline trimming cut 4 bases from V and 8 bases from J; bases unmatched to any gene: 2. Per the germline V gene, CDR1 is KGHSH and CDR2 is LQKENI. CDR3: CASSRTSGSYEQFF. The CDR3 DNA reads TGTGCCAGCTCACGGACTAGCGGGAGCTATGAGCAGTTCTTC.

This clone appeared a single time. The chain has TRBV29-1 and TRBJ2-3; D possibly matches TRBD1 or TRBD2 (5 bases each). The CDR3 is 13 residues long. Germline V gene sequence: CDR1 SQVTM, CDR2 ANQGSEA. The V end lost 7 bases, the J end lost 1 base, and 12 bases lay between the germline ends. In nucleotides, the CDR3 is TGCAGCGCCAGGGAGACAGGCACAGATACGCAGTATTTT. It yields the protein CSARETGTDTQYF.

The V call is TRBV14, the J call TRBJ2-1, with D possibly being TRBD1 (7 bases). V lost 0 bases and J 0 bases, leaving 12 bases between the germline ends. Germline V lookup: CDR1 SGHDN, CDR2 FVKESK. This CDR3 region has 17 residues. The CDR3 protein is CASSQDSQGGSYNEQFF. The CDR3 region has the DNA TGTGCCAGCAGCCAAGACAGCCAGGGGGGCTCCTACAATGAGCAGTTCTTC.

This chain uses TRBV27 with TRBJ2-4; weak D call: TRBD2 (6 bases). V shed 6 bases and J shed 1 base, with 10 bases lying between them. This CDR3 contains 14 residues. Germline V gene data show CDR1 as MNHEY and CDR2 as SMNVEV (reference sequence). This CDR3 is CASSLLAAKNIQYF. As DNA, the CDR3 is TGTGCCAGCAGCCTCCTAGCGGCCAAAAACATTCAGTACTTC.

This clone was counted once. The rearrangement joins TRBV10-3 to TRBJ2-1; 10 nucleotides align to TRBD2. Per germline, CDR1 ENHRY and CDR2 SYGVKD. V dropped 6 bases and J dropped 4; count of bases not matched to a gene: 6. The CDR3 runs 15 residues. CDR3 region: CAISVTSGAYNEQFF. The CDR3 coding sequence is TGTGCCATCAGCGTAACTAGCGGGGCTTACAATGAGCAGTTCTTC.

The V and J genes are TRBV25-1 and TRBJ1-2; a weak D match, TRBD1 (6 bases). Trimming stripped 2 bases from V and 0 bases from J, with 10 bases between. The CDR3 has 15 residues. CDR1 is MGHDK, CDR2 SYGVNS, per germline. The CDR3 nucleotides are TGTGCCAGCAGTGAACTTGGACAGACTAACTATGGCTACACCTTC. It encodes CASSELGQTNYGYTF.

The V call is TRBV4-1, the J call TRBJ1-3; D not resolved. Germline V gives CDR1 MGHRA, CDR2 YSYEKL. The CDR3 sequence is 15 residues long. V was pared by 3 bases and J by 0 bases, with 9 bases between. Here the CDR3 DNA reads TGCGCCAGCAGCCAGCCCATCCGCTCTGGAAACACCATATATTTT. Translating gives CASSQPIRSGNTIYF.

A single count supports this clone. This rearrangement joins TRBV25-1 to TRBJ2-2; D remains ambiguous. Trimming cost V 4 bases and J 2 bases, with 11 bases left between them. Germline CDR1 MGHDK, CDR2 SYGVNS. The CDR3 sequence is 15 residues long. The CDR3: CASSVGLANTGELFF. Here the CDR3 DNA reads TGTGCCAGCAGTGTAGGTCTGGCCAACACCGGGGAGCTGTTTTTT. The full variable domain, with the rest looked up from reference TRBV25-1 and TRBJ2-2, is EADIYQTPRYLVIGTGKKITLECSQTMGHDKMYWYQQDPGMELHLIHYSYGVNSTEKGDLSSESTVSRIRTEHFPLTLESARPSHTSQYLCASSVGLANTGELFFGEGSRLTVL.

Comment on this clone: Other nucleotide sequences from this sample produce the same CDR3. The chain is built from TRBV5-1 and TRBJ1-1, with D unresolved. The CDR3 loop spans 14 amino acids. V was trimmed by 2 bases and J by 0 bases, leaving 8 bases between them. The germline V gene has CDR1 SGHRS and CDR2 YFSETQ. CDR3 sequence reads: CASSLRSVNTEAFF. CDR3 in DNA: TGCGCCAGCAGCTTAAGGTCGGTGAACACTGAAGCTTTCTTT.